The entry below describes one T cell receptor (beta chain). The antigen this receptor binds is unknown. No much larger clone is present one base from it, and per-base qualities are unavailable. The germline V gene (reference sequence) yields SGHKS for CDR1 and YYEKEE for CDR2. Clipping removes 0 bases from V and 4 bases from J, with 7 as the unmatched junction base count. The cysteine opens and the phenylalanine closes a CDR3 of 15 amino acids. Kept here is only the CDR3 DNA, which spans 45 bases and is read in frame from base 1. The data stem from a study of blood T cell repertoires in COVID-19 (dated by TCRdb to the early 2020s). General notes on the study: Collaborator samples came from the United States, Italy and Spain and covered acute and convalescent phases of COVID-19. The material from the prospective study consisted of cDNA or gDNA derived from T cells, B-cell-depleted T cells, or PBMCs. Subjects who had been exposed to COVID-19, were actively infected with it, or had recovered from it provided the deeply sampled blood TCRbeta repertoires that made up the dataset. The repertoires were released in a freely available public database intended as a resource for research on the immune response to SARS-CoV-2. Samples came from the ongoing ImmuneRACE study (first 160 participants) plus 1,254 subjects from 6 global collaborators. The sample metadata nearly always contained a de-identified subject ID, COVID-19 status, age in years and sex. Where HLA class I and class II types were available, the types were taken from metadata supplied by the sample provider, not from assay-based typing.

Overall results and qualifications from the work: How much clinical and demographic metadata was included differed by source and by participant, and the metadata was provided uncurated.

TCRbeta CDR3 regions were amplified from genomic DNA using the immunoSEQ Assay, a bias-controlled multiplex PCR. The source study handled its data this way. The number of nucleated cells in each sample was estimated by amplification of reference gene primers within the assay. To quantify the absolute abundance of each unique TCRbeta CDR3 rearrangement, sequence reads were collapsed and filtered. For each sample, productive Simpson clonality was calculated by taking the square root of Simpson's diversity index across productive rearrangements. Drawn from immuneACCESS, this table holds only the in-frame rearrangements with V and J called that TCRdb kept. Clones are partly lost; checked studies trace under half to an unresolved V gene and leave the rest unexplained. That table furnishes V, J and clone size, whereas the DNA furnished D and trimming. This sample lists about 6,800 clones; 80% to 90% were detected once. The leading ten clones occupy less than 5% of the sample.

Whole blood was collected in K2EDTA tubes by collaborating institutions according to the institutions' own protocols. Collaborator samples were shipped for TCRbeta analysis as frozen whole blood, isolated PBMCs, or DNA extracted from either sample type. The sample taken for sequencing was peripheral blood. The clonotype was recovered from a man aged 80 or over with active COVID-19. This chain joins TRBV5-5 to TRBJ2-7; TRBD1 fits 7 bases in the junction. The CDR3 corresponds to CASSLDATGWYEQYF. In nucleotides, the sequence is TGTGCCAGCAGCTTGGACGCGACAGGGTGGTACGAGCAGTACTTC.